The 17 T cell receptor beta chains listed next were all sequenced from one sample in a study of shared clonotypes between healthy human individuals. Here immunoSEQ multiplex PCR was the method, and the copy in TCRdb shows in-frame clones only, minus some. The sample has about 600,000 clones, around 81% seen once; the top ten hold 12%. Sequencing was carried out using PBMCs. Receptors originate from a woman aged 40 to 50 in good health. Some clones in this sample may be carry-over from other donors' samples.

The chain couples TRBV2 to TRBJ1-1; 7 bases align to TRBD1. Germline CDR1 and CDR2: SNHLY and FYNNEI. The CDR3 is 12 amino acids. V shed 8 bases, J shed 5 bases, and the junction held 5 bases outside the gene matches. The CDR3 reads CASHTGVTEAFF. DNA for the CDR3: TGTGCCAGCCACACAGGGGTGACTGAAGCTTTCTTT.

This clone was recorded only once. The V gene is TRBV21-1, the J gene TRBJ2-7; the table's D call, TRBD2, has no DNA check behind it. TRBV21-1 represents a pseudogene. The CDR3 has 17 residues. CDR3 loop: CASSTTPSGSLPSKQYF. The CDR3 DNA reads as TGTGCCAGCAGCACAACCCCTAGCGGGAGTCTTCCCTCTAAGCAGTACTTC.

With regard to this clone: The junction does not match germline at one end; this may be a read error. The J gene is TRBJ2-1, the V gene TRBV7-7; D uncertain. The CDR3 is 13 amino acids. CDR1 SSHAT and CDR2 FNYEAQ come from the germline V gene (reference sequence). The CDR3 bases are TGTGCTAGCAGCTTAAGCGAGTGGGGTGAGCAGTTCTTC. Translating gives CASSLSEWGEQFF.

This sequence joins TRBV29-1 and TRBJ1-1; 8 bases line up with TRBD1. Germline V gene lookup returns CDR1 SQVTM and CDR2 ANQGSEA. The CDR3 contains 15 residues. The V segment lost 5 bases and the J segment 5 bases; nucleotides outside the gene matches: 13. The CDR3 sequence: CSVTGGLGYDTEAFF. The CDR3 DNA reads as TGCAGCGTTACAGGGGGGTTGGGTTATGATACTGAAGCTTTCTTT.

The rearrangement uses TRBV7-2 and TRBJ2-7, with a weak D call TRBD2 (6 bases). This CDR3 spans 16 amino acids. In germline, CDR1 is SGHTA, CDR2 FQGNSA. The germline V and J ends were trimmed by 1 base and 0 bases, with 13 bases remaining between them. This chain's CDR3 is CASSLGRDGSSYEQYF. CDR3 sequence (DNA): TGTGCCAGCAGCTTAGGGCGGGACGGTAGCTCCTACGAGCAGTACTTC.

This rearrangement joins TRBV7-2 to TRBJ2-5, with 16 bases that match TRBD2. The J segment lost 12 bases and the V segment lost 5 bases, leaving 6 bases of the junction unmatched. CDR1 and CDR2 from the germline V gene are SGHTA and FQGNSA. This CDR3 is 14 amino acids long. DNA of the CDR3: TGTGCCAGCAGCGCCGGGACTAGCGGGGGGGTGGAGTACTTC. This codes for CASSAGTSGGVEYF.

This chain connects TRBV2 to TRBJ2-1, with 10 bases aligning to TRBD2. Germline V gene lookup returns CDR1 SNHLY and CDR2 FYNNEI. V lost 2 bases, J lost 5 bases, and 9 bases stayed unmatched. This CDR3 has 17 amino acids. In nucleotides, the CDR3 is TGTGCCAGCAGTGAATCGGCTAGCGGGAGCAGGGACAATGAGCAGTTCTTC. Its translation: CASSESASGSRDNEQFF.

The chain links TRBV21-1 to TRBJ1-1; TRBD1, the table's D call, lacks a check against the DNA. TRBV21-1 constitutes a pseudogene. The CDR3 is made up of 16 amino acids. The CDR3 sequence: CASSSGLAGMNTEAFF. For the CDR3, the DNA is TGTGCCAGCAGCAGTGGGTTGGCAGGGATGAACACTGAAGCTTTCTTT.

The CDR3 region is CASSLAGGPGGNEQFF. In DNA, the CDR3 is TGCGCCAGCAGCTTAGCGGGAGGGCCGGGAGGCAATGAGCAGTTCTTC. J is TRBJ2-1 and V is TRBV5-1; 10 positions match TRBD2. Germline CDR1 is SGHRS and CDR2 is YFSETQ. Trimming cost V 2 bases and J 6 bases; bases outside gene matches: 8. CDR3 length: 16 residues.

The chain is built from TRBV19 and TRBJ2-3; the match to TRBD2 covers 7 bases. After removal of 3 bases from V and 3 bases from J, the junction contained 15 bases not matched to a gene. The CDR3 covers 18 residues. CDR1 and CDR2 (germline): LNHDA, SQIVND (reference sequence). CDR3 in DNA: TGTGCCAGTAGTATGACTAGCTTCGGGTTTCCGGGGACAGATACGCAGTATTTT. Protein: CASSMTSFGFPGTDTQYF.

V usage is TRBV18 and J usage is TRBJ2-7, with a tentative D call TRBD1 (8 bases). Germline V gene lookup returns CDR1 KGHSH and CDR2 LQKENI. With 3 bases removed from V and 2 bases from J, the gap between germline ends came to 14 bases. This CDR3 is built from 15 residues. The CDR3 protein is CASSPNRGGTYEQYF. CDR3 DNA sequence: TGTGCCAGCTCACCCAACAGGGGGGGAACCTACGAGCAGTACTTC.

The gene calls are TRBV27 and TRBJ2-1; 8 bases line up with TRBD1. V dropped 5 bases and J dropped 5; count of bases not matched to a gene: 8. The CDR3 is 15 residues long. CDR1 and CDR2 from the germline V gene are MNHEY and SMNVEV (reference sequence). CDR3 residues: CASSTRQGSHNEQFF. CDR3 DNA sequence: TGTGCCAGCAGTACGCGACAGGGGTCCCACAATGAGCAGTTCTTC.

The chain uses TRBV2 and TRBJ1-4; 10 nucleotides line up with TRBD1. Germline V CDR1 and CDR2: SNHLY, FYNNEI. The CDR3 totals 15 residues. V shed 8 bases and J 7 bases; nucleotides not matched to a gene: 10. The CDR3, as DNA: TGTGCCAGCTGGGGGACAGGGGTGGAAGTTGAAAAACTGTTTTTT. Translating gives CASWGTGVEVEKLFF.

The rearrangement joins TRBV28 to TRBJ1-2; D possibly corresponds to TRBD1 (6 bases). V gave up 7 bases and J gave up 4 bases, with 13 bases separating them. Germline assignment: CDR1 MDHEN and CDR2 SYDVKM. The CDR3 contains 13 residues. Written as DNA, the CDR3 is TGTGCCAGCACCTCGGGACAACTCTATGGCTACACCTTC. It encodes CASTSGQLYGYTF.

This clone showed up many times. The chain carries TRBV5-1 and TRBJ2-7; a possible D gene is TRBD1 (6 bases). The CDR3 is 14 residues long. Trimming stripped 4 bases from V and 3 bases from J, with 14 bases between. Germline assignment: CDR1 SGHRS and CDR2 YFSETQ. The CDR3: CASSTQGIGYEQYF. CDR3 coding DNA: TGCGCCAGCAGCACACAGGGTATTGGCTACGAGCAGTACTTC. The full variable domain, with the rest looked up from reference TRBV5-1 and TRBJ2-7, is KAGVTQTPRYLIKTRGQQVTLSCSPISGHRSVSWYQQTPGQGLQFLFEYFSETQRNKGNFPGRFSGRQFSNSRSEMNVSTLELGDSALYLCASSTQGIGYEQYFGPGTRLTVT.

This clone was recorded a few times. V is TRBV5-4 and J is TRBJ1-2; D is unresolved. This CDR3 has 12 residues. V lost 0 bases, J lost 4 bases, and 4 bases lay in between. Germline V gives CDR1 SGHNT, CDR2 YYREEE (reference sequence). CDR3 amino acids: CASSLDIYGYTF. The CDR3 DNA is TGTGCCAGCAGCTTGGACATCTATGGCTACACCTTC. Drawing the rest from reference TRBV5-4 and TRBJ1-2, the complete variable domain is ETGVTQSPTHLIKTRGQQVTLRCSSQSGHNTVSWYQQALGQGPQFIFQYYREEENGRGNFPPRFSGLQFPNYSSELNVNALELDDSALYLCASSLDIYGYTFGSGTRLTVV.

The genes are TRBV5-1 and TRBJ2-6; D may be TRBD1 or TRBD2 (5 bases each). The CDR3 spans 16 residues. Trimming left V 2 bases short and J 4 bases short, with 13 bases between. Germline V CDR1 and CDR2: SGHRS, YFSETQ. CDR3 DNA: TGCGCCAGCAGCTTCTTTCGGGGCGGAGGGGCCAACGTCCTGACTTTC. Protein: CASSFFRGGGANVLTF. The full variable domain, completed using reference TRBV5-1 and TRBJ2-6, is KAGVTQTPRYLIKTRGQQVTLSCSPISGHRSVSWYQQTPGQGLQFLFEYFSETQRNKGNFPGRFSGRQFSNSRSEMNVSTLELGDSALYLCASSFFRGGGANVLTFGAGSRLTVL.